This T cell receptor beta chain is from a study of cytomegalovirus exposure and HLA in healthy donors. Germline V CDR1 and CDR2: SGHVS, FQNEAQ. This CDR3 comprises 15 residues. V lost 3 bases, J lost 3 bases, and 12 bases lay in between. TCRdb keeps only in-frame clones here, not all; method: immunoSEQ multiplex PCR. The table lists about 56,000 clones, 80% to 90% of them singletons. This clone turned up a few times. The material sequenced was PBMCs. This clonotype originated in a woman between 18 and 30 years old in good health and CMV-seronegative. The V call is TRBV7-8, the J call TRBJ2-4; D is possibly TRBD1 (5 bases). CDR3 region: CASSFGQGGKNIQYF. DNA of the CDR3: TGTGCCAGCAGCTTCGGGCAGGGCGGCAAAAACATTCAGTACTTC.